This T cell receptor (beta chain) was sequenced during a study of T cells in Graves' hyperthyroidism and ophthalmopathy. Findings and caveats of the study: Ophthalmopathy was distinguished from stable hyperthyroidism by 13 V-J signatures.

CDR3 length: 15 residues. Trimming took off 6 bases at V and 7 bases at J, with 19 bases between the two ends. Orbital computed tomography and thyroid ultrasound, together with serum TRAb and thyroxine and clinical symptoms, were used for diagnoses. Regions amplified from RNA transcripts were the TCR beta CDR3 regions. Using the HTBI primer set, a first-round RT-PCR was run on the TCR CDR3. TCRdb fed the multiplex PCR reads into MiXCR, producing one record per CDR3 protein. Of some 360,000 distinct CDR3 sequences in the sample, around 18% were seen once. Concerning this clonotype itself: Its antigen remains unidentified.

The chain employs TRBV12-3 or TRBV12-4 and TRBJ1-5, with a possible D match to TRBD1 (6 bases). This sequence was found in a woman in her thirties or forties with Graves' ophthalmopathy. The sequenced sample was blood. Here the CDR3 DNA reads TGTGCCAGCAGCCCCGCCCCTTTGAGGGGGCAGCCCCAGCATTTT. Its protein product is CASSPAPLRGQPQHF.